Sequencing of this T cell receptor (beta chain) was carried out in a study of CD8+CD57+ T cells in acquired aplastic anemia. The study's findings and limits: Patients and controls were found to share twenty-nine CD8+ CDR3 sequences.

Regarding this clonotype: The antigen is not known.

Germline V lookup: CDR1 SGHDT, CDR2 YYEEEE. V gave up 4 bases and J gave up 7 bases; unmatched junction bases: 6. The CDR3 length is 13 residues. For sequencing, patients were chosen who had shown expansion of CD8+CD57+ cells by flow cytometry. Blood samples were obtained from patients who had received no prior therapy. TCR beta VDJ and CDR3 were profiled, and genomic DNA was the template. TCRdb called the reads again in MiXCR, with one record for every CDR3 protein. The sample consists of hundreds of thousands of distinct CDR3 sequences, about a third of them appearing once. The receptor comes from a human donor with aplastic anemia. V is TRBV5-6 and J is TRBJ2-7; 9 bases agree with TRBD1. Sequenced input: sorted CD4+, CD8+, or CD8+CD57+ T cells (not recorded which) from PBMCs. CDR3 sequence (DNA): TGTGCCAGCAGCGAGACAGGGGGTGGTGAGCAGTACTTC. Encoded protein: CASSETGGGEQYF. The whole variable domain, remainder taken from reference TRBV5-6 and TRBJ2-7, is DAGVTQSPTHLIKTRGQQVTLRCSPKSGHDTVSWYQQALGQGPQFIFQYYEEEERQRGNFPDRFSGHQFPNYSSELNVNALLLGDSALYLCASSETGGGEQYFGPGTRLTVT.